One sample yielded the 15 T cell receptor beta chains listed below, sequenced in a study of OX40 agonist ivuxolimab in advanced cancers. Assay: immunoSEQ multiplex PCR; the TCRdb copy retains only in-frame clones and omits some. The repertoire holds fewer than 100,000 clones, with more than 75% as singletons. Material: CD4+ or CD8+ T cells sorted from blood, obtained in a trial of the OX40 agonist ivuxolimab. The receptors stem from an adult with an advanced solid tumor such as melanoma, head and neck, liver or kidney cancer.

V is TRBV5-4 and J is TRBJ2-3; tentative D call: TRBD2 (6 bases). The CDR3 totals 17 residues. V lost 4 bases and J lost 5, with 23 bases in between. CDR1 SGHNT and CDR2 YYREEE come from the germline V gene (reference sequence). CDR3 coding DNA: TGTGCCAGCAGCCCCGGGACTCCCCAGGCGGCGGGAGATACGCAGTATTTT. Its translation is CASSPGTPQAAGDTQYF.

This clone was detected only once. The V and J genes are TRBV7-9 and TRBJ1-2, with D maybe TRBD1 (6 bases). The CDR3 runs to 19 residues. Trimming removed 5 bases from V and 3 bases from J, with 28 bases in between. Germline loops: CDR1 SEHNR, CDR2 FQNEAQ (reference sequence). CDR3 residues: CASSPSSLSPGARYYGYTF. In nucleotides, the CDR3 is TGTGCCAGCAGCCCTAGTTCCCTATCCCCGGGGGCGCGGTACTATGGCTACACCTTC.

V and J are TRBV7-3 and TRBJ2-2, with 8 bases aligning to TRBD2. V shed 3 bases, J shed 6 bases, and the junction held 6 bases outside the gene matches. Germline V gene lookup returns CDR1 SGHTA and CDR2 FQGTGA. CDR3 length: 15 residues. CDR3 sequence: CASSFNRGGPGELFF. The CDR3 DNA is TGTGCCAGCAGCTTCAACCGGGGGGGCCCCGGGGAGCTGTTTTTT.

This clone was counted once. The chain has TRBV7-7 and TRBJ2-3, with D tentatively TRBD1 (6 bases). V dropped 5 bases and J dropped 3 bases, with 24 bases sitting between them. This CDR3 contains 18 residues. Germline V CDR1 and CDR2: SSHAT, FNYEAQ (reference sequence). This chain's CDR3 is CASSASLPQGRHTDTQYF. DNA of the CDR3: TGTGCCAGCAGCGCCAGCCTACCACAGGGACGTCATACAGATACGCAGTATTTT.

The chain recombines TRBV7-2 with TRBJ2-3; D is unclear. There are 13 residues in the CDR3. CDR1 SGHTA and CDR2 FQGNSA come from the germline V gene. The germline V and J ends were trimmed by 3 bases and 2 bases, with 6 bases remaining between them. CDR3 DNA sequence: TGTGCCAGCAGCTTGGTAACCACAGATACGCAGTATTTT. It translates to CASSLVTTDTQYF.

The chain combines TRBV19 with TRBJ1-5, with D possibly TRBD1 on 5 matching bases. This CDR3 is built from 13 residues. V lost 7 bases and J lost 4, with 11 bases in between. Germline V gene lookup returns CDR1 LNHDA and CDR2 SQIVND (reference sequence). Here the CDR3 reads CASTGAGNQPQHF. CDR3 nucleotide sequence: TGTGCCAGTACGGGAGCAGGGAATCAGCCCCAGCATTTT.

V is TRBV7-9 and J is TRBJ1-6, with a tentative D call TRBD1 (5 bases). Trimming stripped 4 bases from V and 8 bases from J, with 21 bases between. This CDR3 spans 17 amino acids. Germline V gene sequence: CDR1 SEHNR, CDR2 FQNEAQ (reference sequence). The CDR3 DNA reads as TGTGCCAGCAGCTCACCCTCGGGGGGGACGGTCGATTCACCCCTCCACTTT. It yields the protein CASSSPSGGTVDSPLHF.

The chain carries TRBV28 and TRBJ2-1, with D maybe TRBD2 (6 bases). The CDR3 totals 17 residues. The germline V gene has CDR1 MDHEN and CDR2 SYDVKM. The V end was cut by 0 bases, the J end by 7 bases, with 19 bases between. The CDR3 protein is CASSLWLSPLGRNEQFF. The CDR3 DNA sequence: TGTGCCAGCAGTTTATGGCTCTCACCACTAGGGAGGAATGAGCAGTTCTTC.

This chain uses TRBV19 with TRBJ1-5; D is undetermined. Germline V gene data show CDR1 as LNHDA and CDR2 as SQIVND (reference sequence). The V end was cut by 3 bases, the J end by 2 bases, with 11 bases between. The CDR3 spans 15 residues. The CDR3 nucleotides read TGTGCCAGTAGTATCCGGAACCCCGGCAATCAGCCCCAGCATTTT. This sequence encodes CASSIRNPGNQPQHF. Filled out from reference TRBV19 and TRBJ1-5, the complete variable domain reads DGGITQSPKYLFRKEGQNVTLSCEQNLNHDAMYWYRQDPGQGLRLIYYSQIVNDFQKGDIAEGYSVSREKKESFPLTVTSAQKNPTAFYLCASSIRNPGNQPQHFGDGTRLSIL.

This clone appeared once. V usage is TRBV28 and J usage is TRBJ1-1, with D possibly matching TRBD1 (5 bases). V was shortened by 6 bases and J by 2 bases, with 16 bases between the two germline ends. CDR3 length: 15 amino acids. From germline, CDR1 is MDHEN and CDR2 SYDVKM. The CDR3 sequence: CASRFADRPNTEAFF. The CDR3 coding sequence is TGTGCCAGCAGATTCGCTGACAGACCTAACACTGAAGCTTTCTTT.

The chain uses TRBV5-4 and TRBJ2-1, with 8 bases identical to TRBD2. Trimming at V came to 5 bases and at J to 7 bases, leaving 11 bases not matched to a gene. CDR1 and CDR2 (germline): SGHNT, YYREEE (reference sequence). The CDR3 contains 15 residues. The CDR3 DNA follows: TGTGCCAGCAGACCGGGGCGGGAGGTTTTTAATGAGCAGTTCTTC. The encoded protein is CASRPGREVFNEQFF.

The chain combines TRBV9 with TRBJ2-1, with D possibly TRBD2 on 6 matching bases. This CDR3 has 16 amino acids. Trimming took off 0 bases at V and 4 bases at J, with 14 bases between the two ends. Germline CDR1 is SGDLS and CDR2 is YYNGEE. The CDR3 bases are TGTGCCAGCAGCGTAGGGGTTAGCGGATCATACAATGAGCAGTTCTTC. The encoded protein is CASSVGVSGSYNEQFF.

This clone showed up just once. Germline and junction disagree at one end, which may indicate a read error. J is TRBJ1-2 and V is TRBV7-6; no clear D. Germline-derived CDR1 and CDR2 are SGHVS and FNYEAQ. The CDR3 contains 14 residues. CDR3 bases: TGTGCCAGCAGCCCCTATGGCGCAGGCTATGGCTACGCCTTC. Translating gives CASSPYGAGYGYAF.

The chain has TRBV5-1 and TRBJ2-3; TRBD2 matches at 13 bases. The trim removed 4 bases at V and 9 bases at J, leaving 8 bases unmatched. Germline CDR1 reads SGHRS; CDR2 reads YFSETQ. The CDR3 runs 15 residues. CDR3 sequence reads: CASSLGLAGEGTQYF. The CDR3 DNA is TGCGCCAGCAGCCTCGGACTAGCGGGAGAGGGGACGCAGTATTTT. Full variable domain (rest looked up from reference TRBV5-1 and TRBJ2-3): KAGVTQTPRYLIKTRGQQVTLSCSPISGHRSVSWYQQTPGQGLQFLFEYFSETQRNKGNFPGRFSGRQFSNSRSEMNVSTLELGDSALYLCASSLGLAGEGTQYFGPGTRLTVL.

This rearrangement joins TRBV19 to TRBJ1-5, with no clear D. Between the trimmed V and J ends, which lost 7 bases and 3 bases, there was a span of 10 bases. This CDR3 is built from 13 residues. The germline V gene has CDR1 LNHDA and CDR2 SQIVND (reference sequence). The CDR3 sequence: CASTWQLNQPQHF. As DNA, the CDR3 is TGTGCCAGTACTTGGCAGCTCAATCAGCCCCAGCATTTT.